This T cell receptor (beta chain) was profiled in a study of blood T cell repertoires in COVID-19. Some clones are missing from TCRdb's copy, which holds only in-frame ones; the method was immunoSEQ multiplex PCR. The data hold just over 350,000 clones, with about 88% observed a single time. The CDR3 is made up of 16 amino acids. Trimming cost V 5 bases and J 6 bases, with 20 bases left between them. Germline loops: CDR1 MGHRA, CDR2 YSYEKL. The sample comprised PBMCs or T cells enriched from blood (not recorded which). V and J are TRBV4-1 and TRBJ1-5, with D possibly being TRBD1 (5 bases). The origin of this receptor is a woman aged 30 to 39 who had recovered from COVID-19. The CDR3 region has the DNA TGCGCCAGCAGCACTCGATCATTACCGGGGGGTCAGCCCCAGCATTTT. Its protein is CASSTRSLPGGQPQHF.